This TCR beta chain comes out of a study of CD8 T cells in ankylosing spondylitis. General study findings and limits: Disease-associated clonotypes exhibited CD8+ identity and were relatively infrequent in peripheral blood. Certain motif variants had earlier been reported in reactive arthritis synovial fluid and blood. There was reportedly significant enrichment of clones that were disease-linked in matched ankylosing spondylitis synovial fluid. What seemed typical of ankylosing spondylitis blood was a TCR beta motif built from eight highly homologous variants.

Germline V gives CDR1 DFQATT, CDR2 SNEGSKA (reference sequence). Trimming shortened V by 5 bases and J by 6 bases, and 20 bases separated the two germline ends. CDR3 length: 15 amino acids. This clonotype was observed a handful of times. Its antigen is undetermined. TCRdb reanalysed the 5' RACE reads using MiXCR and keeps one entry per CDR3 protein. The sample includes under 950,000 distinct CDR3 sequences, roughly 19% of them seen just once. The specimen was blood, either unsorted or a sorted T cell fraction (not recorded which). This chain links TRBV20-1 with TRBJ2-1, with D perhaps matching TRBD2 (5 bases). The TCR comes from a male donor with ankylosing spondylitis. The CDR3 region is CSAPEARYLGNEQFF. CDR3 nucleotides: TGCAGTGCTCCGGAGGCGCGGTACCTAGGCAATGAGCAGTTCTTC.